The source of this TCR beta chain is a study of early T cells in non-severe SARS-CoV-2 infection. MiXCR was run by TCRdb on the 5' RACE reads, yielding one entry per CDR3 protein. The sample has about 110,000 distinct CDR3 sequences, around an eighth seen once. Between the trimmed V and J ends, which lost 9 bases and 6 bases, there was a span of 9 bases. CDR1 and CDR2 from the germline V gene are SGHVS and FQNEAQ. There are 12 residues in the CDR3. This clonotype was counted only a few times. The sequence derives from an adult who was a healthcare worker with PCR-confirmed SARS-CoV-2 infection or an uninfected control (not recorded which). Sequenced material: whole blood, taken at baseline. V is TRBV7-8 and J is TRBJ1-6, with D possibly matching TRBD1 (6 bases). The CDR3 DNA follows: TGTGCCAGTACAGGGATTAATTCACCCCTCCACTTT. It translates to CASTGINSPLHF.